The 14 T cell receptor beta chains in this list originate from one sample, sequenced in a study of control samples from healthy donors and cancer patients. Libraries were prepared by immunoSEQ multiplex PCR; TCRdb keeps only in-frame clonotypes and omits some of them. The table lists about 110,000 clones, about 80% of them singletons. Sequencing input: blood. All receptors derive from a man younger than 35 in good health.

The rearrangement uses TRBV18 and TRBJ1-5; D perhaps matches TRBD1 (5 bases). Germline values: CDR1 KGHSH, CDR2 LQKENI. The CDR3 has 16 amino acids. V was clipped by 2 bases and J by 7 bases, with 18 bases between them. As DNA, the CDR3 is TGTGCCAGCTCACCAGACGGGACGGTGCCAGGGCAGCCCCAGCATTTT. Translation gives CASSPDGTVPGQPQHF.

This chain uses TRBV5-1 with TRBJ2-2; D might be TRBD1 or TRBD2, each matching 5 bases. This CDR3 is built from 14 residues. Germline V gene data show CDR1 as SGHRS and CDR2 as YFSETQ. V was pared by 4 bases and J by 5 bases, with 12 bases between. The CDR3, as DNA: TGCGCCAGCAGCCCCATGGGACGGACCGGGGAGCTGTTTTTT. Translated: CASSPMGRTGELFF.

CDR3 in DNA: TGTGCCAGCAGTGGACCGGGACGGTGGGACTCTGGGGCCAACGTCCTGACTTTC. Translating it yields CASSGPGRWDSGANVLTF. The chain links TRBV28 to TRBJ2-6; D possibly matches TRBD1 or TRBD2 (5 bases each). Germline V gene lookup returns CDR1 MDHEN and CDR2 SYDVKM. V was clipped by 5 bases and J by 0 bases, with 17 bases between them. The length of the CDR3 is 18 residues.

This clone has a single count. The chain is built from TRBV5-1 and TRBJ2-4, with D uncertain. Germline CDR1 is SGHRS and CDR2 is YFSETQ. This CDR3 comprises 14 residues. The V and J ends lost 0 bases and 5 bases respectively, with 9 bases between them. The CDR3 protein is CASSLEPAQNIQYF. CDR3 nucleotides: TGCGCCAGCAGCTTGGAGCCGGCACAAAACATTCAGTACTTC.

The DNA of the CDR3 is TGTGCCAGCAGCTTAGGCCCCCTGGGCGATGAGCAGTTCTTC. Amino acids: CASSLGPLGDEQFF. V usage is TRBV11-3 and J usage is TRBJ2-1; D not resolved. Per the germline V gene, CDR1 is SGHNT and CDR2 is YENEEA. CDR3 length: 14 residues. Trimming shortened V by 1 base and J by 8 bases, and 12 bases separated the two germline ends.

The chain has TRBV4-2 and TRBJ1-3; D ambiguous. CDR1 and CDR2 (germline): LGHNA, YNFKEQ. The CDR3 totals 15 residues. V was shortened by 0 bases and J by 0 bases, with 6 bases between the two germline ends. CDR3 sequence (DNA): TGTGCCAGCAGCCAAGACTGGGACTCTGGAAACACCATATATTTT. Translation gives CASSQDWDSGNTIYF.

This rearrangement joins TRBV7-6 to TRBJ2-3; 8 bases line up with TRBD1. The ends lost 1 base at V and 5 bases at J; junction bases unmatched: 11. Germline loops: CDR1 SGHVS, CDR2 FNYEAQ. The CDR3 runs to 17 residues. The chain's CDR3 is CASSLGGTGRDRDTQYF. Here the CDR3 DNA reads TGTGCCAGCAGCTTAGGCGGGACAGGTCGGGACAGAGATACGCAGTATTTT.

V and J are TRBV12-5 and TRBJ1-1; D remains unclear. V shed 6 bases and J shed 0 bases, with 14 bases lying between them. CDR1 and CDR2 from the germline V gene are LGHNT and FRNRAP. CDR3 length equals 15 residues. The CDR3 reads CASGISKTMNTEAFF. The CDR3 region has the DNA TGTGCTAGTGGCATCTCAAAAACCATGAACACTGAAGCTTTCTTT.

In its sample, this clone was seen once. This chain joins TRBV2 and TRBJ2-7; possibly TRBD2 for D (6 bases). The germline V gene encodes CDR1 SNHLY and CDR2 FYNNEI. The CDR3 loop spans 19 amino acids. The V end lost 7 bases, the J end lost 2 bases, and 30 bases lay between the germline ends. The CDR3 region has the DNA TGTGCCAGCATAAAGGTTCGTGGAAGGGACTCTGACGCCACCTACGAGCAGTACTTC. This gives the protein CASIKVRGRDSDATYEQYF. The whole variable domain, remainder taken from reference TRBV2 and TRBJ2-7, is EPEVTQTPSHQVTQMGQEVILRCVPISNHLYFYWYRQILGQKVEFLVSFYNNEISEKSEIFDDQFSVERPDGSNFTLKIRSTKLEDSAMYFCASIKVRGRDSDATYEQYFGPGTRLTVT.

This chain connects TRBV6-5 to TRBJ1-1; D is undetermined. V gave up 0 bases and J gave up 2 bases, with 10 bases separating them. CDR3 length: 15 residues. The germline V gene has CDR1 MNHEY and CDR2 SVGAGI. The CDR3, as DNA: TGTGCCAGCAGTTACTCTATCGTAGGAAACACTGAAGCTTTCTTT. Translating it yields CASSYSIVGNTEAFF.

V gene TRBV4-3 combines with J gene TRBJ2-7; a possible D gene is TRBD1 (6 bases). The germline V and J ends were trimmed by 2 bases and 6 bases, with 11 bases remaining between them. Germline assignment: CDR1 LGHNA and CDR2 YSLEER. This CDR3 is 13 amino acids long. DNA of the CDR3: TGCGCCAGCAGCCAAAACAGGGTCGGCGAGCAGTACTTC. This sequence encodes CASSQNRVGEQYF.

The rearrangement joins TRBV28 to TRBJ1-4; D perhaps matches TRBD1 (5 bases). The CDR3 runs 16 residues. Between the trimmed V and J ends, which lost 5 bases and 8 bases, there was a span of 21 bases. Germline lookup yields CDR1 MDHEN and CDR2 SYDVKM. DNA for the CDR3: TGTGCCAGCAGTCCCATTCGGGGCAGAAGGTTAGAAAAACTGTTTTTT. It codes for CASSPIRGRRLEKLFF.

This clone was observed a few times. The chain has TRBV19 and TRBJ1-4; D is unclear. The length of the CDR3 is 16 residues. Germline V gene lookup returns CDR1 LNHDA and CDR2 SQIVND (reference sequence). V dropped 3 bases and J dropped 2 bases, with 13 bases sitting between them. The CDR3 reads CASSIAGRLTNEKLFF. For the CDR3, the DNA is TGTGCCAGTAGTATCGCAGGCAGGTTGACTAATGAAAAACTGTTTTTT.

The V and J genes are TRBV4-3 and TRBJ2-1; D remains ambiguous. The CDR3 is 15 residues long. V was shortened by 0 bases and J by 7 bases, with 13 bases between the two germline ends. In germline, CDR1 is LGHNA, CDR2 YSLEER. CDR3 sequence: CASSQELTLGNEQFF. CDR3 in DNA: TGCGCCAGCAGCCAAGAATTGACTTTAGGGAATGAGCAGTTCTTC.